These T cell receptor beta chains were read from a single sample in a study of shared clonotypes between healthy human individuals. Produced via immunoSEQ multiplex PCR; TCRdb's table is partial and in-frame only. There are roughly 640,000 clones in the sample; 97% occur only once, and around 0.06% lies in the top ten. Sequencing used naive CD4+ T cells sorted from blood. Receptors were obtained from a woman between 25 and 40 years old in good health. The CDR3 runs from the conserved cysteine through the conserved F or W. A D gene is named only where the DNA matches it firmly. Only some rows state a clone size, as once, few, many or a class for expanded clones.

>TRBV25-1|TRBJ1-1|NA|NA
TGTGCCAGCATGGACAGACAGGCCCAGAACACTGAAGCTTTCTTT
CASMDRQAQNTEAFF
>TRBV4-1|TRBJ2-3|NA|NA
TGCGCCAGCAGCCAGGTGGGAGGAAGGAGCACAGATACGCAGTATTTT
CASSQVGGRSTDTQYF
>TRBV18|TRBJ1-1|NA|once
TGTGCCAGCTCACCGGATGGGGGAATGAACACTGAAGCTTTCTTT
CASSPDGGMNTEAFF
>TRBV5-6|TRBJ2-1|NA|NA
TGTGCCAGCAGTATGGCGGGATTTTTTGGTGAGCAGTTCTTC
CASSMAGFFGEQFF
>TRBV4-2|TRBJ2-2|NA|NA
TGTGCCAGCAGCCAAGAGACGGCAGTGAACACCGGGGAGCTGTTTTTT
CASSQETAVNTGELFF
>TRBV4-1|TRBJ2-1|NA|NA
TGCGCCAGCAGCCAAGGTCCCCCTGGCGCAAGCTCCTACAATGAGCAGTTCTTC
CASSQGPPGASSYNEQFF
>TRBV5-1|TRBJ2-5|TRBD1|NA
TGCGCCAGCAGCTGGACGGACAGGGTGGAGACCCAGTACTTC
CASSWTDRVETQYF
>TRBV19|TRBJ1-1|NA|NA
TGTGCCAGTAGTACTGGACCCGAGAACACTGAAGCTTTCTTT
CASSTGPENTEAFF
>TRBV15|TRBJ2-5|NA|NA
TGTGCCACCAGCAGAGATGAACGGACCCAGTACTTC
CATSRDERTQYF
>TRBV5-4|TRBJ2-5|NA|NA
TGTGCCAGCAGCTTGGAGGGTAGGCAAGAGACCCAGTACTTC
CASSLEGRQETQYF
>TRBV15|TRBJ2-1|NA|NA
TGTGCCACCAGCAGAGTTCCGCGGGGAATAAATGAGCAGTTCTTC
CATSRVPRGINEQFF
>TRBV7-2|TRBJ2-7|TRBD2|NA
TGTGCCAGCAGCTTAGCTAGCGGGAGTTCCTACGAGCAGTACTTC
CASSLASGSSYEQYF
>TRBV19|TRBJ1-2|TRBD1|NA
TGTGCCAGTAGTATCCGGGACAGGGGCCATGGCTACACCTTC
CASSIRDRGHGYTF
>TRBV7-3|TRBJ2-1|TRBD2|once
TGTGCCAGCAGCTCCCAGTTAGCGGGAGATGAGCAGTTCTTC
CASSSQLAGDEQFF
>TRBV6-1|TRBJ1-4|NA|NA
TGTGCCAGCAGCGACGCTGCAACTAATGAAAAACTGTTTTTT
CASSDAATNEKLFF
>TRBV6-5|TRBJ2-2|NA|NA
TGTGCCAGCAGTTACTCCCGGGTCGGGGGGCCCGGGGAGCTGTTTTTT
CASSYSRVGGPGELFF
>TRBV21-1|TRBJ2-1|NA|NA
TGTGCCAGCAGCCCTCCCCCCAATGAGCAGTTCTTC
CASSPPPNEQFF
>TRBV11-2|TRBJ2-3|TRBD2|NA
TGTGCCAGCAGTCTGCAGCGGGACCCAGGGTCTGCGCAGTATTTT
CASSLQRDPGSAQYF
>TRBV10-3|TRBJ2-3|NA|NA
TGTGCCATCACCGATGCAGCGGGGCGAGGGGGAGATACGCAGTATTTT
CAITDAAGRGGDTQYF
>TRBV2|TRBJ2-2|NA|NA
TGTGCCAGCAGTGAAAGCGGGCAAGTGTCTGGGGAGCTGTTTTTT
CASSESGQVSGELFF
>TRBV28|TRBJ1-1|NA|NA
TGTGCCAGCAGTTTATCGGGGCGGGGTGAAGCTTTCTTT
CASSLSGRGEAFF
>TRBV19|TRBJ1-2|NA|NA
TGTGCCAGTCAAGCCGCGGACAGATTGAGGTATGGCTACACCTTC
CASQAADRLRYGYTF
>TRBV10-2|TRBJ2-1|TRBD1|NA
TGCGCCAGCAGGGGGACAGACCTAGTATCCTACAATGAGCAGTTCTTC
CASRGTDLVSYNEQFF
>TRBV5-6|TRBJ1-3|NA|once
TGTGCCAGCAGCATTGGAACGTTCTCTGGAAACACCATATATTTT
CASSIGTFSGNTIYF
>TRBV19|TRBJ1-2|NA|NA
TGTGCCAGTAGTATAGATCTTGAAATTCCTAACTATGGCTACACCTTC
CASSIDLEIPNYGYTF
>TRBV5-1|TRBJ1-1|NA|NA
TGCGCCAGCAGCTTGGGACAAACCACTGAAGCTTTCTTT
CASSLGQTTEAFF
>TRBV5-1|TRBJ2-4|NA|NA
TGCGCCAGCAGCCCCGGGGAGGGGCTAGGGGGAGTCATTCAGTACTTC
CASSPGEGLGGVIQYF
>TRBV5-1|TRBJ2-1|TRBD2|NA
TGCGCCAGCAGTCTCACTTTCTCCTTGGTAGCGGGAGTTTCACCCTCCAACAATGAGCAGTTCTTC
CASSLTFSLVAGVSPSNNEQFF
>TRBV5-1|TRBJ2-7|TRBD1|NA
TGCGCCAGCAGTTACCGGGACAGGGGGCCGAACGAGCAGTACTTC
CASSYRDRGPNEQYF
>TRBV19|TRBJ2-1|NA|NA
TGTGCCACTGGTCGTACGAGCTCCTACAATGAGCAGTTCTTC
CATGRTSSYNEQFF
>TRBV5-1|TRBJ2-6|NA|NA
TGCGCCAGCAGCTTGGCTGGCGGTACTGGGGCCAACGTCCTGACTTTC
CASSLAGGTGANVLTF
>TRBV28|TRBJ1-2|NA|NA
TGTGCCAGCACCCCCACAGGCGCCTATGGCTACACCTTC
CASTPTGAYGYTF
>TRBV19|TRBJ1-2|NA|NA
TGTGCCAGTAGGAGGGACCGCTCCAACTATGGCTACACCTTC
CASRRDRSNYGYTF
>TRBV28|TRBJ2-7|TRBD1|NA
TGTGCCAGCAGCACAGGATACGTAATTGGGGACAGCCGTTTCTCCTACGAGCAGTACTTC
CASSTGYVIGDSRFSYEQYF
>TRBV28|TRBJ1-4|NA|NA
TGTGCCAGCACCGTTAGGTCCTGGGATGAAAAACTGTTTTTT
CASTVRSWDEKLFF
>TRBV6-8|TRBJ2-7|NA|NA
TGTGCCAGCAGTTACGTGGCAGGGCGAGAGGTCTCCTACGAGCAGTACTTC
CASSYVAGREVSYEQYF
>TRBV29-1|TRBJ2-3|TRBD2|NA
TGCAGCGTTGAAGTCGTAGCGGGAGCCCTTGGAGATACGCAGTATTTT
CSVEVVAGALGDTQYF
>TRBV5-4|TRBJ2-7|NA|NA
TGTGCCAGCACCGTACTAGGTAGCGATGAGCAGTACTTC
CASTVLGSDEQYF
>TRBV18|TRBJ1-1|NA|NA
TGTGCCAGCTCACCACCGAGCTACGAGAAAGCTTTCTTT
CASSPPSYEKAFF
>TRBV29-1|TRBJ2-7|NA|NA
TGCAGCGTTGTAGGGATCGCGGCAAGCGAGCAGTACTTC
CSVVGIAASEQYF
>TRBV7-9|TRBJ2-7|NA|once
TGTGCCAGCAGCTTTTCGGGGCGCGAGCAGTACTTC
CASSFSGREQYF